This T cell receptor beta chain is from a study of CD8 T cells in ankylosing spondylitis. This clonotype appeared many times. Its antigen remains unknown. Trimming cost V 7 bases and J 0 bases, with 10 bases left between them. Germline lookup yields CDR1 SQVTM and CDR2 ANQGSEA. There are 13 residues in the CDR3. Molecular-barcoded quantitative 5'-RACE produced these TCR beta libraries. TCRdb re-analysed the 5' RACE reads in MiXCR, keeping a single row per CDR3 protein. The sample carries about 240,000 distinct CDR3 sequences, approximately 10% recorded once. Study-level points and caveats: As reported, disease-linked clones showed significant enrichment in matched ankylosing spondylitis synovial fluid. What seemed typical of ankylosing spondylitis blood was a TCR beta motif built from under 10 highly homologous variants.

The specimen was blood, either unsorted or a sorted T cell fraction (not recorded which). The source is a male donor with ankylosing spondylitis or in good health (not recorded which). The V and J genes are TRBV29-1 and TRBJ1-5, with D unresolved. Here the CDR3 reads CSARTDSNQPQHF. CDR3 in DNA: TGCAGCGCCAGGACCGATAGCAATCAGCCCCAGCATTTT.